The 16 T cell receptor beta chains below come from one sample, sequenced in a study of blood T cell repertoires in COVID-19. Sequenced by immunoSEQ multiplex PCR; TCRdb stores in-frame clones only, minus some. There are about 250,000 clones in the sample; around 88% occur only once, and 1.2% to 1.5% lies in the top ten. Sequencing was performed on peripheral blood. Receptor source: a man at least 80 years old with acute or convalescent COVID-19.

This clone was detected only once. The chain uses TRBV4-1 and TRBJ2-2; a weak D match, TRBD2 (6 bases). Germline lookup yields CDR1 MGHRA and CDR2 YSYEKL. The CDR3 spans 16 residues. V was cut by 4 bases and J by 3 bases, with 15 bases left in between. DNA for the CDR3: TGCGCCAGCAGCCGTCCCGGGGGTGGTTACACCGGGGAGCTGTTTTTT. Amino acid sequence: CASSRPGGGYTGELFF.

Note on this clone: At the DNA level, this CDR3 is encoded by other sequences in the same sample as well. V usage is TRBV18 and J usage is TRBJ2-7; D remains ambiguous. The CDR3 contains 12 residues. Trimming left V 3 bases short and J 1 base short, with 4 bases between. CDR1 KGHSH and CDR2 LQKENI come from the germline V gene. The CDR3 region has the DNA TGTGCCAGCTCACCGTCGTCCTACGAGCAGTACTTC. This translates into CASSPSSYEQYF.

The chain is built from TRBV2 and TRBJ2-2, with D hard to call. The CDR3 sequence is 15 residues long. CDR1 and CDR2 from the germline V gene are SNHLY and FYNNEI. V was cut by 7 bases and J by 0 bases, with 12 bases left in between. CDR3 in amino acids: CASKAQDTNTGELFF. DNA of the CDR3: TGTGCCAGCAAAGCTCAAGACACGAACACCGGGGAGCTGTTTTTT.

This rearrangement joins TRBV14 to TRBJ2-5, with D perhaps TRBD2 (5 bases). CDR3 length: 16 amino acids. V was shortened by 3 bases and J by 5 bases, with 19 bases between the two germline ends. Germline-derived CDR1 and CDR2 are SGHDN and FVKESK. CDR3 nucleotides: TGTGCCAGCAGCCAGGATGTGTACCGGGGAAGGGAGACCCAGTACTTC. This encodes CASSQDVYRGRETQYF.

The rearrangement uses TRBV19 and TRBJ2-7; D remains unclear. CDR1 LNHDA and CDR2 SQIVND come from the germline V gene (reference sequence). Trimming pared 6 bases from V and 5 bases from J, leaving 11 bases between. The CDR3 contains 12 residues. CDR3 coding DNA: TGTGCCAGTAGCAATCGCGGCAACGAGCAGTACTTC. It is translated as CASSNRGNEQYF.

This chain links TRBV7-2 with TRBJ2-5; the D gene is possibly TRBD1 (6 bases). With 5 bases removed from V and 2 bases from J, the gap between germline ends came to 9 bases. CDR1 is SGHTA and CDR2 is FQGNSA in the germline V gene. This CDR3 contains 13 residues. The DNA for the CDR3 is TGTGCCAGCAGCACAGGGAGACAAGAGACCCAGTACTTC. Amino acid sequence: CASSTGRQETQYF.

This sequence joins TRBV10-3 and TRBJ2-5; 8 bases line up with TRBD2. The germline CDR1 and CDR2 sequences are ENHRY and SYGVKD. The CDR3 sequence is 14 residues long. J was trimmed by 3 bases and V by 11 bases; bases with no gene match: 11. The CDR3 DNA follows: TGTGCCGTAGCTCGGGCGGGGGGTGAAGAGACCCAGTACTTC. This codes for CAVARAGGEETQYF.

The chain couples TRBV19 to TRBJ1-5; D remains ambiguous. V gave up 10 bases and J gave up 7 bases, with 14 bases separating them. The germline V gene encodes CDR1 LNHDA and CDR2 SQIVND (reference sequence). The CDR3 length is 12 residues. In nucleotides, the CDR3 is TGTGCCACCCGGGGATGGGTCCAGCCCCAGCATTTT. Translated, it gives CATRGWVQPQHF.

The chain joins TRBV6-1 to TRBJ2-1; tentatively, D is TRBD2 (6 bases). Trimming pared 4 bases from V and 3 bases from J, leaving 16 bases between. CDR3 size: 16 residues. Germline V gene lookup returns CDR1 MNHNS and CDR2 SASEGT. The CDR3, as DNA: TGTGCCAGCAGTGCCCGCCGGGGGTCGGGCTACAATGAGCAGTTCTTC. Amino acid sequence: CASSARRGSGYNEQFF.

The genes are TRBV6-2 or TRBV6-3 and TRBJ2-3; D uncertain. The CDR3 has 14 amino acids. Germline V gene sequence: CDR1 MNHEY, CDR2 SVGEGT. V lost 6 bases and J lost 5, with 15 bases in between. The CDR3 region has the DNA TGTGCCAGCAGATACCGCGGTTCGGGAGATACGCAGTATTTT. It specifies CASRYRGSGDTQYF.

The gene calls are TRBV7-2 and TRBJ1-6, with D possibly being TRBD1 (6 bases). Trimming took off 9 bases at V and 5 bases at J, with 14 bases between the two ends. CDR1 is SGHTA, CDR2 FQGNSA, per germline. This CDR3 has 14 amino acids. Here the CDR3 DNA reads TGTGCCAGTATGGGCTGGGGGCATAATTCACCCCTCCACTTT. It is translated as CASMGWGHNSPLHF.

The chain has TRBV19 and TRBJ2-2; 15 nucleotides agree with TRBD2. Germline assignment: CDR1 LNHDA and CDR2 SQIVND (reference sequence). V lost 6 bases to trimming and J lost 6 bases; unmatched junction nucleotides: 2. This CDR3 is built from 15 residues. CDR3 nucleotide sequence: TGTGCCAGTAGGGGACTAGCGGGAGGATCCGGGGAGCTGTTTTTT. It translates to CASRGLAGGSGELFF.

This chain connects TRBV3-1 (or the pseudogene TRBV3-2) to TRBJ1-2, with D perhaps TRBD1 (5 bases). Per germline, CDR1 LGHDT and CDR2 YNNKEL (reference sequence). V dropped 1 base and J dropped 4 bases, with 10 bases sitting between them. The CDR3 runs 14 residues. CDR3 bases: TGTGCCAGCAGCCAAGCAAGCAGGGTCTATGGCTACACCTTC. Amino acid sequence: CASSQASRVYGYTF.

This chain joins TRBV20-1 and TRBJ2-5; possible D gene TRBD2, 6 bases. Germline V gene data show CDR1 as DFQATT and CDR2 as SNEGSKA (reference sequence). Trimming took off 3 bases at V and 2 bases at J, with 13 bases between the two ends. This CDR3 is 14 amino acids long. This CDR3 reads CSASSQGGQETQYF. The CDR3 region has the DNA TGCAGTGCTAGTTCGCAGGGAGGACAAGAGACCCAGTACTTC.

The chain combines TRBV15 with TRBJ1-3; D ambiguous. The CDR3 consists of 15 residues. V lost 0 bases and J lost 0, with 6 bases in between. Germline assignment: CDR1 LNHNV and CDR2 YYDKDF (reference sequence). The CDR3 spells CATSRERVSGNTIYF. The CDR3 DNA reads as TGTGCCACCAGCAGAGAGAGAGTCTCTGGAAACACCATATATTTT.

The chain uses TRBV7-3 and TRBJ2-3, with TRBD2 identical over 7 bases. This CDR3 has 16 residues. The germline V gene encodes CDR1 SGHTA and CDR2 FQGTGA. After removal of 2 bases from V and 5 bases from J, the junction contained 10 bases not matched to a gene. CDR3 amino acids: CASSLGLAVPRDTQYF. CDR3 sequence (DNA): TGTGCCAGCAGCTTAGGGCTAGCGGTGCCAAGAGATACGCAGTATTTT. Combining the CDR3 with reference TRBV7-3 and TRBJ2-3 gives the whole variable domain GAGVSQTPSNKVTEKGKYVELRCDPISGHTALYWYRQSLGQGPEFLIYFQGTGAADDSGLPNDRFFAVRPEGSVSTLKIQRTERGDSAVYLCASSLGLAVPRDTQYFGPGTRLTVL.